Sequencing of this T cell receptor (beta chain) was carried out in a study of CD8+ T cells in alopecia areata. Regarding the study as a whole: Numerous expanded lesional clones remained in scalp and blood during tofacitinib. Because of a solitary nonresponder, the connection of baseline CD8+ expansion to response stays uncertain. Normal scalp had lower clonality than lesional scalp, with alopecia totalis/universalis lesions showing this most strongly.

Documented treatment: oral pan-JAK inhibitor, 5-10 mg twice daily. In regard to this clone: Antigen unknown.

RNA extraction and reverse transcription yielded cDNA as sequencing template. Some clones are missing from TCRdb's copy, which holds only in-frame ones; the method was immunoSEQ multiplex PCR. The sample has 150,000 to 200,000 clones; 40% to 65% are singletons. V was clipped by 0 bases and J by 6 bases; unmatched bases: 5. CDR1 GTSNPN and CDR2 SVGIG come from the germline V gene (reference sequence). The CDR3 consists of 14 residues. The chain carries TRBV30 and TRBJ1-5; 7 bases map to TRBD1. The receptor's source is a human donor with alopecia areata. The material was CD8+ T cells sorted from blood, obtained at week 52, from a patient treated with tofacitinib. This CDR3 reads CAWSVTGTGQPQHF. In DNA form, the CDR3 reads TGTGCCTGGAGTGTGACAGGGACTGGTCAGCCCCAGCATTTT. Complete variable domain (other parts from reference TRBV30 and TRBJ1-5): SQTIHQWPATLVQPVGSPLSLECTVEGTSNPNLYWYRQAAGRGLQLLFYSVGIGQISSEVPQNLSASRPQDRQFILSSKKLLLSDSGFYLCAWSVTGTGQPQHFGDGTRLSIL.